This is a list of T cell receptor beta chains from one sample in a study of CD8 T cells in ankylosing spondylitis. TCRdb passed the 5' RACE reads through MiXCR, listing each CDR3 protein once. The data show some 140,000 distinct CDR3 sequences, 7% to 10% seen once. Sequencing used synovial fluid, either unsorted or a sorted T cell fraction (not recorded which). Source of these receptors: a male donor with ankylosing spondylitis. Each CDR3 is given with its conserved first and last residue. D genes are given only for firm matches. A row's size may be missing; if present it is once, few, many or a size class.

V gene	J gene	clone size	D gene	CDR3 length	CDR3 protein	CDR3 DNA
TRBV21-1	TRBJ2-7	many	.	15	CASSKPGQGTYEQYF	TGTGCCAGCAGCAAACCGGGACAGGGTACCTACGAGCAGTACTTC
TRBV28	TRBJ1-2	.	.	13	CASSSDTVRGYTF	TGTGCCAGCAGTAGTGATACAGTACGGGGCTACACCTTC
TRBV25-1	TRBJ2-2	.	.	12	CASSEFVGELFF	TGTGCCAGCAGTGAATTCGTCGGGGAGCTGTTTTTT
TRBV5-1	TRBJ2-3	many	TRBD2	15	CASSSGRGGKDTQYF	TGCGCCAGCAGCTCGGGCCGGGGGGGCAAAGATACGCAGTATTTT
TRBV29-1	TRBJ2-3	many	.	13	CSVTRQTGDTQYF	TGCAGCGTCACACGACAGACCGGAGATACGCAGTATTTT
TRBV7-2	TRBJ2-3	many	.	13	CASSLVGTDTQYF	TGTGCCAGCAGCTTAGTAGGGACAGATACGCAGTATTTT
TRBV20-1	TRBJ1-2	many	.	14	CSALRDGGAGGYTF	TGCAGTGCGCTCCGGGACGGCGGTGCAGGGGGCTACACCTTC
TRBV4-2	TRBJ2-6	.	.	14	CASSQITGANVLTF	TGTGCCAGCAGCCAAATTACTGGGGCCAACGTCCTGACTTTC
TRBV5-4	TRBJ2-1	many	TRBD2	16	CASTAPSGGSYNEQFF	TGTGCCAGCACGGCGCCTAGCGGGGGCTCCTACAATGAGCAGTTCTTC
TRBV28	TRBJ2-2	.	.	15	CASKDGWAGTGELFF	TGTGCCAGCAAAGACGGGTGGGCGGGCACCGGGGAGCTGTTTTTT
TRBV7-2	TRBJ1-1	.	.	13	CASSYSMNTEAFF	TGTGCCAGCAGCTACAGTATGAACACTGAAGCTTTCTTT
TRBV5-1	TRBJ2-7	many	TRBD2	17	CASSLRLAGARSYEQYF	TGCGCCAGCAGCTTAAGACTAGCGGGAGCTCGGAGCTACGAGCAGTACTTC
TRBV11-3	TRBJ2-1	.	TRBD2	17	CASSLGLAGVAYNEQFF	TGTGCCAGCAGCTTAGGGCTAGCGGGAGTCGCCTACAATGAGCAGTTCTTC
TRBV6-5	TRBJ1-2	few	TRBD1	13	CASILQGVYGYTF	TGTGCCAGCATTCTCCAGGGGGTATATGGCTACACCTTC
TRBV10-3	TRBJ2-7	few	TRBD2	15	CAIRISGRGSYEQYF	TGTGCCATCAGGATAAGCGGGAGAGGCTCCTACGAGCAGTACTTC
TRBV7-2	TRBJ2-7	few	TRBD2	14	CASSFSSGSYEQYF	TGTGCCAGCAGCTTCTCTAGCGGCTCCTACGAGCAGTACTTC
TRBV4-3	TRBJ2-1	many	.	17	CASSQDTLRSSYNEQFF	TGCGCCAGCAGCCAAGATACCCTCAGGAGCTCCTACAATGAGCAGTTCTTC
TRBV18	TRBJ1-1	few	TRBD1	17	CASSPRQGGDGDTEAFF	TGTGCCAGCTCACCTCGACAGGGAGGCGATGGGGACACTGAAGCTTTCTTT
TRBV20-1	TRBJ2-3	.	.	11	CSAHRVDTQYF	TGCAGTGCCCACAGGGTAGATACGCAGTATTTT
TRBV29-1	TRBJ2-5	many	TRBD1	13	CSVEAHRGETQYF	TGCAGCGTTGAAGCGCACAGGGGAGAGACCCAGTACTTC
TRBV7-2	TRBJ2-5	many	.	17	CASSPPKMTIKGETQYF	TGTGCCAGCAGCCCCCCCAAAATGACCATAAAGGGGGAGACCCAGTACTTC
TRBV5-3	TRBJ1-5	.	TRBD1	17	CARSVGTGERHNQPQHF	TGTGCCAGAAGCGTGGGGACAGGGGAGAGGCACAACCAGCCCCAGCATTTT
TRBV24-1	TRBJ2-1	many	.	15	CATSDLGRGYNEQFF	TGTGCCACCAGTGATTTGGGCAGGGGCTACAATGAGCAGTTCTTC
TRBV6-6	TRBJ2-1	.	.	13	CASSYYVNNEQFF	TGTGCCAGCAGTTACTATGTAAACAATGAGCAGTTCTTC
TRBV6-2/TRBV6-3	TRBJ1-1	few	.	12	CASSYDSGAAFF	TGTGCCAGCAGTTACGACTCCGGGGCAGCTTTCTTT
TRBV15	TRBJ2-1	many	.	14	CATSRDQTLSEQFF	TGTGCCACCAGCAGAGATCAGACACTCAGTGAGCAGTTCTTC
TRBV20-1	TRBJ2-5	many	.	13	CSARNLAGETQYF	TGCAGTGCTAGAAACCTAGCCGGTGAGACCCAGTACTTC
TRBV2	TRBJ1-5	.	.	16	CASSDGVGGRNQPQHF	TGTGCCAGCAGTGATGGTGTTGGGGGTCGCAATCAGCCCCAGCATTTT
TRBV7-9	TRBJ1-6	many	.	14	CASSLMSVNSPLHF	TGTGCCAGCAGCTTAATGTCAGTTAATTCACCCCTCCACTTT